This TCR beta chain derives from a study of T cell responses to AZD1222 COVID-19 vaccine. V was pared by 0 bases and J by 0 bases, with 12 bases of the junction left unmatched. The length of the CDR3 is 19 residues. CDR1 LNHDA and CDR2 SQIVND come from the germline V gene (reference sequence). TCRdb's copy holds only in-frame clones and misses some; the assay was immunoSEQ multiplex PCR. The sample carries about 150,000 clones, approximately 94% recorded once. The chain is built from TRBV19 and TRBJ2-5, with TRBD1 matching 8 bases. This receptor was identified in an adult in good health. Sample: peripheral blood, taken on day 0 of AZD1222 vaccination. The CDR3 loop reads CASSIEAGGAKMYQETQYF. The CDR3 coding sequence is TGTGCCAGTAGTATAGAGGCAGGGGGCGCGAAGATGTACCAAGAGACCCAGTACTTC.